This is a list of T cell receptor beta chains from one sample in a study of shared clonotypes between healthy human individuals. Sequenced by immunoSEQ multiplex PCR; TCRdb stores in-frame clones only, minus some. The sample contains approximately 1.5 million clones, around 98.5% of which appear only once. The source material was naive CD4+ T cells sorted from blood. These receptors were collected from a man aged 25-45 years in good health. The CDR3 runs from the conserved cysteine through the conserved F or W. The D gene is left open where the match is weak. The size of a clone is reported for some rows only, either as once, few or many, or as a class for expanded clones.

>TRBV7-2|TRBJ2-7|NA|NA
TGTGCCAGCAGCACTAGAGGTAGCGGGACAGGGTTCTACGAGCAGTACTTC
CASSTRGSGTGFYEQYF
>TRBV6-5|TRBJ1-1|NA|NA
TGTGCCAGCAGCCGGACTTCATCGGGATCCACTGAAGCTTTCTTT
CASSRTSSGSTEAFF
>TRBV2|TRBJ1-4|NA|NA
TGTGCCAGCAGTAGACAGGAGGGAGTAAAACTGTTTTTT
CASSRQEGVKLFF
>TRBV5-4|TRBJ2-7|once|NA
TGTGCCAGCAGCTTGGAACTAGTCGGGTCCTACGAGCAGTACTTC
CASSLELVGSYEQYF
>TRBV5-4|TRBJ2-2|NA|TRBD2
TGTGCCAGCAGTTCCTCTCTTGGACTAGCGGGAGCCGGGGAGCTGTTTTTT
CASSSSLGLAGAGELFF
>TRBV14|TRBJ2-2|NA|TRBD2
TGTGCCAGCAGCCAAGTAGCGGGAGGAGGTACCGGGGAGCTGTTTTTT
CASSQVAGGGTGELFF
>TRBV9|TRBJ2-7|NA|NA
TGTGCCAGCACCCCGGCGCCGGGGAGCTCCTACGAGCAGTACTTC
CASTPAPGSSYEQYF
>TRBV6-1|TRBJ1-2|NA|NA
TGTGCCAGCAGTGAAGCGGGGGACGGCTATGGCTACACCTTC
CASSEAGDGYGYTF
>TRBV5-1|TRBJ2-7|NA|TRBD2
TGCGCCAGCAGCTACGGTTTGACGGGAGGCGGGTACGAGCAGTACTTC
CASSYGLTGGGYEQYF
>TRBV4-2|TRBJ2-4|NA|NA
TGTGCCAGCAGCCCCGGCAGGCTGCTAACTATAGCCAAAAACATTCAGTACTTC
CASSPGRLLTIAKNIQYF
>TRBV5-6|TRBJ1-5|NA|NA
TGTGCCAGCAGCTTGATGGCGGGGAATCAGCCCCAGCATTTT
CASSLMAGNQPQHF
>TRBV5-1|TRBJ2-1|NA|TRBD1
TGCGCCAGCAGCTTGGGGGTGGGACAGGGGTACAATGAGCAGTTCTTC
CASSLGVGQGYNEQFF
>TRBV15|TRBJ2-3|NA|TRBD2
TGTGCCACCAGCAGAGAGCTCCTTAGCGGGAGTATCGATACGCAGTATTTT
CATSRELLSGSIDTQYF
>TRBV7-2|TRBJ1-2|NA|NA
TGTGCCAGCAGTTCCGGGTCTAAACCCTATGGCTACACCTTC
CASSSGSKPYGYTF
>TRBV11-2|TRBJ2-7|NA|NA
TGTGCCAGCAGCTTTGACATGGGAACCTACGAGCAGTACTTC
CASSFDMGTYEQYF
>TRBV5-4|TRBJ2-5|NA|NA
TGTGCCAGCCGGGACGGTAACCAAGAGACCCAGTACTTC
CASRDGNQETQYF
>TRBV18|TRBJ2-7|NA|TRBD1
TGTGCCAGCTCACCACTGGGACAGGTCAAGGAGCAGTACTTC
CASSPLGQVKEQYF
>TRBV5-1|TRBJ2-7|once|NA
TGCGCCAGCAGCCCACGGACAATATACGAGCAGTACTTC
CASSPRTIYEQYF
>TRBV5-4|TRBJ2-5|NA|NA
TGTGCCAGCAGCTTGCAAGGGATCGAGACCCAGTACTTC
CASSLQGIETQYF
>TRBV4-1|TRBJ2-7|NA|TRBD1
TGCGCCAGCAGCCAAAAGCCCGGGACAGGGGGCCACGAGCAGTACTTC
CASSQKPGTGGHEQYF
>TRBV7-2|TRBJ2-1|NA|TRBD1
TGTGCCAGCAGTAGAGGACAGGCAGGTGAGCAGTTCTTC
CASSRGQAGEQFF
>TRBV5-4|TRBJ2-3|NA|NA
TGTGCCAGCAGCTCCGCCTCCCAAAATTTGGATACGCAGTATTTT
CASSSASQNLDTQYF
>TRBV30|TRBJ2-2|NA|NA
TGTGCCTGGAGTGTATTCGGCCGAGGGGAGCTGTTTTTT
CAWSVFGRGELFF
>TRBV10-3|TRBJ2-3|once|NA
TGTGCCATCAGTGAACGGACTATCACAGATACGCAGTATTTT
CAISERTITDTQYF
>TRBV19|TRBJ1-1|NA|TRBD1
TGTGCCAGTAGTATAAACAGGGGGAACACTGAAGCTTTCTTT
CASSINRGNTEAFF
>TRBV7-9|TRBJ2-7|NA|NA
TGTGCCAGCACCCCCCAGGCGAGGGACACCCTCTCCTACGAGCAGTACTTC
CASTPQARDTLSYEQYF
>TRBV4-2|TRBJ1-1|NA|NA
TGTGCCAGCAGCCACGTGGATAGGGACACTGAAGCTTTCTTT
CASSHVDRDTEAFF
>TRBV6-1|TRBJ1-1|NA|NA
TGTGCCAGCAGTGAATTTCCCGGGAACACTGAAGCTTTCTTT
CASSEFPGNTEAFF
>TRBV28|TRBJ1-4|NA|NA
TGTGCCAGCACCTACCTGGGGGAAAAACTGTTTTTT
CASTYLGEKLFF
>TRBV7-2|TRBJ2-7|NA|NA
TGTGCCAGCAGCTTTGGCCCCGGGGACGAGCAGTACTTC
CASSFGPGDEQYF
>TRBV5-1|TRBJ1-2|NA|NA
TGCGCCAGCAGCTTGGGCGACCCCTTAGGCTATGGCTACACCTTC
CASSLGDPLGYGYTF
>TRBV28|TRBJ2-1|NA|NA
TGTGCCAGCACGAACGCCAAGACCGGGGAGCAGTTCTTC
CASTNAKTGEQFF
>TRBV7-2|TRBJ2-1|NA|TRBD2
TGTGCCAGCAGCTTAGCCGGGACTAGCTATGAGCAGTTCTTC
CASSLAGTSYEQFF
>TRBV30|TRBJ1-2|NA|NA
TGTGCCTGGAGTAGTGGTTCTTATGGCTACACCTTC
CAWSSGSYGYTF
>TRBV20-1|TRBJ2-5|NA|NA
TGCAGTGCTAGCGGGCAAGAGACCCAGTACTTC
CSASGQETQYF
>TRBV28|TRBJ2-1|NA|TRBD1
TGTGCCAGCAGTCCCTTACCCGACAGGGGATCCTACAATGAGCAGTTCTTC
CASSPLPDRGSYNEQFF
>TRBV6-4|TRBJ2-3|NA|TRBD2
TGTGCCAGCAGTGACCCCCCCGCTAGCGGGGTTATCTATAGCACAGATACGCAGTATTTT
CASSDPPASGVIYSTDTQYF
>TRBV15|TRBJ1-5|NA|TRBD1
TGTGCCACCAGCAAGACAGGGGGCAGCAATCAGCCCCAGCATTTT
CATSKTGGSNQPQHF
>TRBV18|TRBJ1-1|NA|TRBD1
TGTGCCAGCTCACCTTCCGGGACAGGGAACACTGAAGCTTTCTTT
CASSPSGTGNTEAFF
>TRBV29-1|TRBJ2-1|NA|NA
TGCAGCGTTGCAGGCTTTAGCTCCTACAATGAGCAGTTCTTC
CSVAGFSSYNEQFF
>TRBV6-5|TRBJ2-5|NA|NA
TGTGCCAGCGGAAGAGTACGGCAAGAGACCCAGTACTTC
CASGRVRQETQYF
>TRBV5-4|TRBJ2-1|NA|NA
TGTGCCAGCAGCTTGAACCCCCTCGCTGAGGAGCAGTTCTTC
CASSLNPLAEEQFF
>TRBV29-1|TRBJ2-4|NA|NA
TGCAGCGGTTCCCAGGGATCCGACATTCAGTACTTC
CSGSQGSDIQYF
>TRBV5-1|TRBJ2-2|NA|NA
TGCGCCAGCAGCTTGGCCCCAACCGGGGAGCTGTTTTTT
CASSLAPTGELFF
>TRBV5-4|TRBJ2-3|once|TRBD2
TGTGCCAGCAGCCCCGGACTAGTAGTAGATACGCAGTATTTT
CASSPGLVVDTQYF
>TRBV5-6|TRBJ1-1|NA|TRBD1
TGTGCCAGCAGCTTTACAGGGGCGTTCACTGAAGCTTTCTTT
CASSFTGAFTEAFF
>TRBV28|TRBJ2-7|NA|TRBD2
TGTGCCAGCACCGTCAGCGGGAGGGGTAACGTATACGAGCAGTACTTC
CASTVSGRGNVYEQYF